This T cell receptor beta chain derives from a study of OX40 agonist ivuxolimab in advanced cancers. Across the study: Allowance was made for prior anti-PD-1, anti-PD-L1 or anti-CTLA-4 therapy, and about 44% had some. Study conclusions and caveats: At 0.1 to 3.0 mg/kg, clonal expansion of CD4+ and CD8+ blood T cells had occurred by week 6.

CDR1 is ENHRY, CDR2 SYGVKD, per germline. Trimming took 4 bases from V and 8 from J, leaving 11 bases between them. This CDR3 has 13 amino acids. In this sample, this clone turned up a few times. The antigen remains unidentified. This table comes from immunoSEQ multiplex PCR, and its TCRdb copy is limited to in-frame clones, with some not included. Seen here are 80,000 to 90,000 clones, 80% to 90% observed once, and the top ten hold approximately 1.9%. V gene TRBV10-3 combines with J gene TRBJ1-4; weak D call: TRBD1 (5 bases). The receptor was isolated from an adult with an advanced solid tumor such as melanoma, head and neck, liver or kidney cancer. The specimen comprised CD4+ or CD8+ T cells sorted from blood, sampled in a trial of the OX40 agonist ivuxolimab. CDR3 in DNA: TGTGCCATCAGTGTCAAAGGGGACGAAAAACTGTTTTTT. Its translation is CAISVKGDEKLFF.